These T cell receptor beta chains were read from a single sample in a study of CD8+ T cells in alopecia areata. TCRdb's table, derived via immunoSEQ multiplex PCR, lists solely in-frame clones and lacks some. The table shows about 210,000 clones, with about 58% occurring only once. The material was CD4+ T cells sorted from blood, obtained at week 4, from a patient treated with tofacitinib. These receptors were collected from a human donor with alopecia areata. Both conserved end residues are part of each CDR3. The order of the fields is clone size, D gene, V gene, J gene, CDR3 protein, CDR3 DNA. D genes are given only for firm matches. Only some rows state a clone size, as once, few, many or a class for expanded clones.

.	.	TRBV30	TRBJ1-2	CAWSVRVSNYGYTF	TGTGCCTGGAGTGTAAGAGTTTCTAACTATGGCTACACCTTC
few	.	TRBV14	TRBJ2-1	CASSQEPNYNEQFF	TGTGCCAGCAGCCAAGAACCAAACTACAATGAGCAGTTCTTC
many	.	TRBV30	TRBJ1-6	CASGQNSPLHF	TGTGCCTCCGGTCAGAATTCACCCCTCCACTTT
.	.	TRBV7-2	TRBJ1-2	CASSPGGGNYGYTF	TGTGCCAGCAGCCCCGGAGGGGGGAACTATGGCTACACCTTC
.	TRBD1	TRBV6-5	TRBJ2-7	CASSYGTGLSYEQYF	TGTGCCAGCAGTTACGGGACAGGACTCTCCTACGAGCAGTACTTC
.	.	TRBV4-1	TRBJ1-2	CASSQDSAGSAYGYTF	TGCGCCAGCAGCCAAGATTCGGCAGGGTCGGCCTATGGCTACACCTTC
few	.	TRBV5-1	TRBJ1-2	CASSLEASRDYGYTF	TGCGCCAGCAGCTTGGAGGCATCAAGGGACTATGGCTACACCTTC
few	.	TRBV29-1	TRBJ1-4	CSVATGTQGEKLFF	TGCAGCGTAGCTACCGGGACACAGGGCGAAAAACTGTTTTTT
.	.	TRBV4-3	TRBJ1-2	CASSPRDLNYGYTF	TGCGCCAGCAGCCCCAGGGATCTTAACTATGGCTACACCTTC
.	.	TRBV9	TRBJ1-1	CASSVVFTSEAFF	TGTGCCAGCAGCGTAGTCTTTACATCTGAAGCTTTCTTT
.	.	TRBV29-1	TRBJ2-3	CSVRGRSTDTQYF	TGCAGCGTTCGTGGCAGAAGCACAGATACGCAGTATTTT
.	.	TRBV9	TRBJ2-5	CASSVYEEGTQYF	TGTGCCAGCAGCGTGTATGAAGAGGGGACCCAGTACTTC
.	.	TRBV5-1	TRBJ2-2	CASSLGFANTGELFF	TGCGCCAGCAGCTTGGGGTTCGCGAACACCGGGGAGCTGTTTTTT
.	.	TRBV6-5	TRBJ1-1	CASNNEAFF	TGTGCCAGCAATAATGAAGCTTTCTTT
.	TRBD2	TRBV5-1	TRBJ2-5	CASSLEAGDLQETQYF	TGCGCCAGCAGCTTGGAGGCGGGGGATCTACAAGAGACCCAGTACTTC
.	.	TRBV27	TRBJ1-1	CASSSGRYTEAFF	TGTGCCAGCAGTTCCGGACGGTACACTGAAGCTTTCTTT
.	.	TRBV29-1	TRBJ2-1	CSVPLGISRSYNEQFF	TGCAGCGTTCCCTTGGGGATTAGCCGGTCCTACAATGAGCAGTTCTTC
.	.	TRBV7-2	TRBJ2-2	CASSFNTGELFF	TGTGCCAGCAGCTTTAACACCGGGGAGCTGTTTTTT
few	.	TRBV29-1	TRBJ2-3	CSVGRSTDTQYF	TGCAGCGTGGGACGGAGCACAGATACGCAGTATTTT
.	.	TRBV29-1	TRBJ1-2	CSVRLDERSLGGYTF	TGCAGCGTTCGTCTGGACGAAAGGTCCCTCGGAGGCTACACCTTC
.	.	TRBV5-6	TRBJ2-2	CASSLRRHGSFGELFF	TGTGCCAGCAGCTTACGGAGACACGGATCATTCGGGGAGCTGTTTTTT
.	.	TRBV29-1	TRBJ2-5	CSVDNPGHTVETQYF	TGCAGCGTGGACAACCCGGGCCATACAGTGGAGACCCAGTACTTC
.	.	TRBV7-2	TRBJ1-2	CASSLGRLEGYTF	TGTGCCAGCAGCTTAGGGAGACTCGAGGGCTACACCTTC
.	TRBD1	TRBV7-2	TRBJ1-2	CASSSLQGINWYTF	TGTGCCAGCAGCTCACTACAGGGGATCAATTGGTACACCTTC
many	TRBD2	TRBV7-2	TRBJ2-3	CASSLARSGGGINTQYF	TGTGCCAGCAGCTTAGCGCGGAGCGGGGGAGGTATAAATACGCAGTATTTT
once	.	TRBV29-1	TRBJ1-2	CSVSTSNYGYTF	TGCAGCGTCTCCACATCTAACTATGGCTACACCTTC